This TCR beta chain was obtained from a study of T cells after yellow fever vaccination. TCRdb passed the 5' RACE reads through MiXCR, listing each CDR3 protein once. The sample yields 620,000 or so distinct CDR3 sequences, over 9% seen once. This clonotype has only a few counts. Its target is unknown. General study findings and limits: Once the booster was given, most primary-vaccination clones reappeared, at more than 95% for CD4 and roughly 90% for CD8.

The germline V gene has CDR1 MDHEN and CDR2 SYDVKM. CDR3 size: 14 residues. J lost 3 bases, V lost 8 bases, and 6 bases had no gene match. The sequence was obtained from a man aged 25-40 years who received the YFV17D yellow fever vaccine. The chain combines TRBV28 with TRBJ1-1; 10 nucleotides align to TRBD1. The sequencing here drew on PBMCs, taken on the day of the yellow fever booster vaccination. The CDR3 nucleotides read TGTGCCAGCGGTGACAGGGGGCGCGACACTGAAGCTTTCTTT. It yields the protein CASGDRGRDTEAFF.